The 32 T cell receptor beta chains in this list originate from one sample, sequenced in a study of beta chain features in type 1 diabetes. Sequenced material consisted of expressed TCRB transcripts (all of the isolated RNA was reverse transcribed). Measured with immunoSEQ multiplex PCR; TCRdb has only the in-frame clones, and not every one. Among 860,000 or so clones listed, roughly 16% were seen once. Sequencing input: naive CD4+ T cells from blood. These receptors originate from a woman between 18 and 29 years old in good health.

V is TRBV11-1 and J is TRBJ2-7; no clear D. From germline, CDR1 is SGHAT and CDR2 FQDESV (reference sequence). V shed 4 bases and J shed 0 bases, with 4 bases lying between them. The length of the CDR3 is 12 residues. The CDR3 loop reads CASSSLSYEQYF. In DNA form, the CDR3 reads TGTGCCAGCAGCTCGCTCTCCTACGAGCAGTACTTC.

The CDR3 sequence: CASSRDGTGELFF. CDR3 in DNA: TGTGCCAGCAGCCGGGACGGGACCGGGGAGCTGTTTTTT. The rearrangement joins TRBV7-2 to TRBJ2-2; either TRBD1 or TRBD2 may fit D (5 bases each). Germline CDR1 reads SGHTA; CDR2 reads FQGNSA. Trimming pared 5 bases from V and 5 bases from J, leaving 9 bases between. The CDR3 is made up of 13 amino acids.

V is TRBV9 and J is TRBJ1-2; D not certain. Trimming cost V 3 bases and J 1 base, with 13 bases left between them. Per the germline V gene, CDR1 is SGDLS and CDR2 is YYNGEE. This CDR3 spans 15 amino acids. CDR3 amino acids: CASSGGSQLNYGYTF. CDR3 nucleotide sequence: TGTGCCAGCAGCGGTGGAAGTCAGCTTAACTATGGCTACACCTTC.

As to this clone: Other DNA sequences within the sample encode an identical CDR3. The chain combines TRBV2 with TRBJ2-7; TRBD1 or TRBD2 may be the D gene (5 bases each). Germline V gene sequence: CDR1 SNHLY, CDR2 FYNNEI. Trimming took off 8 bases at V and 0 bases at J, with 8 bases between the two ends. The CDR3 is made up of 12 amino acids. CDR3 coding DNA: TGTGCCAGCGGGACGGACTCCTACGAGCAGTACTTC. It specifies CASGTDSYEQYF.

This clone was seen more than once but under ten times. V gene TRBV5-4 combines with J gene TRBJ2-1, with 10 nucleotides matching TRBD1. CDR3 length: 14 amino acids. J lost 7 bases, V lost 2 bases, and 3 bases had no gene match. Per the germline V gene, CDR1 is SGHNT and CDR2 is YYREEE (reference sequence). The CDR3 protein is CASSFRDRGNEQFF. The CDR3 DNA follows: TGTGCCAGCAGCTTCCGGGACAGGGGTAATGAGCAGTTCTTC.

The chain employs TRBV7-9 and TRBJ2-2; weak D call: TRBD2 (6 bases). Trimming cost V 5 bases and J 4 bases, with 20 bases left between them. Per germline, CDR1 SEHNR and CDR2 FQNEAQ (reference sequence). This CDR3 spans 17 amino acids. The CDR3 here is CASSPLRGGPVTGELFF. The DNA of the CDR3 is TGTGCCAGCAGCCCTCTCCGCGGAGGGCCGGTCACCGGGGAGCTGTTTTTT.

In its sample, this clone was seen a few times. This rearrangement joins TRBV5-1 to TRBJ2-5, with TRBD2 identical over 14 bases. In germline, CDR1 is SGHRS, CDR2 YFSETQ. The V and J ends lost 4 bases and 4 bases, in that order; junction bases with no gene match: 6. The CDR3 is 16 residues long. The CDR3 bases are TGCGCCAGCAGCCCGGGGACTAGCGGGAGTGGAGAGACCCAGTACTTC. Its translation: CASSPGTSGSGETQYF.

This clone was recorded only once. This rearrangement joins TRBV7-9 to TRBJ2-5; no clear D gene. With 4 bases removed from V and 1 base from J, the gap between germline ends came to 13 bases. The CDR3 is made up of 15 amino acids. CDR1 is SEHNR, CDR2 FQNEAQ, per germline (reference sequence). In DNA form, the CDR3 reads TGTGCCAGCAGCTACCTCATGGGAAGCCAAGAGACCCAGTACTTC. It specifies CASSYLMGSQETQYF.

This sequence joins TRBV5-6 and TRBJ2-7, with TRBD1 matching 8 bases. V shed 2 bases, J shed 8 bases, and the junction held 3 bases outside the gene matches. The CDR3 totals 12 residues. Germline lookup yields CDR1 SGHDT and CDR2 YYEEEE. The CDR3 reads CASSFDRGQQYF. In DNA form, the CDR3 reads TGTGCCAGCAGCTTCGACAGGGGCCAGCAGTACTTC.

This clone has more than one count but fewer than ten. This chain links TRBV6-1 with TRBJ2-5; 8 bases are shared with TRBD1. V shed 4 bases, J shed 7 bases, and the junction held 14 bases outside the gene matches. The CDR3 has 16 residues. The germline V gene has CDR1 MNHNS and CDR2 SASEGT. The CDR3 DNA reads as TGTGCCAGCAGTGCCCCGCTCGACAGGGGACGTGGGACCCAGTACTTC. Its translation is CASSAPLDRGRGTQYF.

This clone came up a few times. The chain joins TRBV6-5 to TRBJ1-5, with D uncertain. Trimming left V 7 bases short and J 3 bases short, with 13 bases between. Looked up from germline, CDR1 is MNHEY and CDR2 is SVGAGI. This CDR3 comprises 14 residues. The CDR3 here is CASTPGRNNQPQHF. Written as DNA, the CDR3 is TGTGCCAGCACCCCGGGCAGGAACAATCAGCCCCAGCATTTT.

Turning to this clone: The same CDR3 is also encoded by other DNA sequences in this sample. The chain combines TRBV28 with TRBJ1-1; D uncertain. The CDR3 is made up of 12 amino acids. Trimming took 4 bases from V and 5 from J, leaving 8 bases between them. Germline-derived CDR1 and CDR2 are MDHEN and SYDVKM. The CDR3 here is CASSSRGTEAFF. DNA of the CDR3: TGTGCCAGCAGTTCGCGAGGGACTGAAGCTTTCTTT.

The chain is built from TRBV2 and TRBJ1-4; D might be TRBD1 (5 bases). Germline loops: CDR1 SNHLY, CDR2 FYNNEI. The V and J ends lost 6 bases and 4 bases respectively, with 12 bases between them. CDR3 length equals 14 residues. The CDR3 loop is CASRPGPDNEKLFF. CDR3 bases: TGTGCCAGCAGGCCGGGACCAGATAATGAAAAACTGTTTTTT. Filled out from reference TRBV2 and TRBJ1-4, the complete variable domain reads EPEVTQTPSHQVTQMGQEVILRCVPISNHLYFYWYRQILGQKVEFLVSFYNNEISEKSEIFDDQFSVERPDGSNFTLKIRSTKLEDSAMYFCASRPGPDNEKLFFGSGTQLSVL.

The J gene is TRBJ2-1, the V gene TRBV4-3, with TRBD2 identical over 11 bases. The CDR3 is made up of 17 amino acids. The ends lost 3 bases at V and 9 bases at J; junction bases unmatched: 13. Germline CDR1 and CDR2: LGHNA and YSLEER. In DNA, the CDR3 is TGCGCCAGCAGCCAGTCGCATAGCGGGAGGGCATGGGGTGAGCAGTTCTTC. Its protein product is CASSQSHSGRAWGEQFF.

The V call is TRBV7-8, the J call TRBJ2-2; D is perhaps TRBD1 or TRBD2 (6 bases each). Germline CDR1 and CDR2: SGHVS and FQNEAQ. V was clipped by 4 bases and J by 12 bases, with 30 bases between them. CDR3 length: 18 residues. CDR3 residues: CASSSPRGSGAFGGKLFF. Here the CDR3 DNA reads TGTGCCAGCAGCTCCCCCCGGGGGTCGGGGGCTTTTGGGGGGAAGCTGTTTTTT.

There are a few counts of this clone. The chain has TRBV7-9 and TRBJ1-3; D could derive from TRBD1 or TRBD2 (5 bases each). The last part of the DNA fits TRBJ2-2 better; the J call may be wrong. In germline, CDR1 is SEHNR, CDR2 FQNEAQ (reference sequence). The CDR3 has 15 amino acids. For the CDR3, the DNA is TGTGCCAGCAGCCGGGGCCTGAGCAACACCGGGGAGCTGTTTTTT. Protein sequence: CASSRGLSNTGELFF.

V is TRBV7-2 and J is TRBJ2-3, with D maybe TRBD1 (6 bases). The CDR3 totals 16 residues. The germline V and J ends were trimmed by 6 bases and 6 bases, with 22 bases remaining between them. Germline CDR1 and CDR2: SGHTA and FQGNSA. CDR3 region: CASRRSGTTRSDTQYF. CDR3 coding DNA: TGTGCCAGCAGGCGATCCGGGACAACACGGTCGGATACGCAGTATTTT. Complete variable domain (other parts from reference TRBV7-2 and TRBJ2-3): GAGVSQSPSNKVTEKGKDVELRCDPISGHTALYWYRQSLGQGLEFLIYFQGNSAPDKSGLPSDRFSAERTGGSVSTLTIQRTQQEDSAVYLCASRRSGTTRSDTQYFGPGTRLTVL.

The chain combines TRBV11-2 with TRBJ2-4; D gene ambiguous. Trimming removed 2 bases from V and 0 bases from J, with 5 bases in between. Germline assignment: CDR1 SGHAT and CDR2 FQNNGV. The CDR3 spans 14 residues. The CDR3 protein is CASSLMAAKNIQYF. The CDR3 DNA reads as TGTGCCAGCAGCTTAATGGCAGCCAAAAACATTCAGTACTTC.

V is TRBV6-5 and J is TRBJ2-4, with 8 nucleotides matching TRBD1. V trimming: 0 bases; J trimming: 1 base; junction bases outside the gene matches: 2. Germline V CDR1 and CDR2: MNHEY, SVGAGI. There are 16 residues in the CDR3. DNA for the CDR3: TGTGCCAGCAGTTACTCCAGACAGGGGGCCAAAAACATTCAGTACTTC. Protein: CASSYSRQGAKNIQYF.

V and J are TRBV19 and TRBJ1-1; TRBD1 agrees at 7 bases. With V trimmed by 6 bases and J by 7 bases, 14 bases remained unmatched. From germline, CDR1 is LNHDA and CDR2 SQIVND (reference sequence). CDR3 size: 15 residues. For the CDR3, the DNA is TGTGCCAGTAGGATACGAGGGGGCCACGAATTTGAAGCTTTCTTT. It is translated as CASRIRGGHEFEAFF.

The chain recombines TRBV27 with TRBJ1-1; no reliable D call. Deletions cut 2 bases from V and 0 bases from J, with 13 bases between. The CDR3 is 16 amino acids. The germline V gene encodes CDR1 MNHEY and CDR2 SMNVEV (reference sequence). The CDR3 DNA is TGTGCCAGCAGTTTAAGAGGTAATGGCATGAACACTGAAGCTTTCTTT. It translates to CASSLRGNGMNTEAFF.

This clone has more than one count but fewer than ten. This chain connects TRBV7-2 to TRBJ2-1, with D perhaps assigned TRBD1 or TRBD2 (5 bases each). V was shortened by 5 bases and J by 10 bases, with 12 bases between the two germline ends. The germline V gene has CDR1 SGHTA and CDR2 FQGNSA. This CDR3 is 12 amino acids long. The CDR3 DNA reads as TGTGCCAGCAGCCCTAGGGACGAGGAGCAGTTCTTC. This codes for CASSPRDEEQFF.

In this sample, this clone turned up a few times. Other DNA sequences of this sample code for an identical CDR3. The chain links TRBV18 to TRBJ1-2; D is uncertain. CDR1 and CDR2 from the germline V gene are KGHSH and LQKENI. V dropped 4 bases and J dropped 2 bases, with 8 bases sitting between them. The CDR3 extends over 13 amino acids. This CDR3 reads CASSQGVNYGYTF. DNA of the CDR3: TGTGCCAGCTCACAGGGTGTAAACTATGGCTACACCTTC.

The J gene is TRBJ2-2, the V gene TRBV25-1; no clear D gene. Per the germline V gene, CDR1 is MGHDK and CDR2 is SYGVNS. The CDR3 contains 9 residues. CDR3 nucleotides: TGTCCCCCCGCCGGGGAGCTGTTTTTT. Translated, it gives CPPAGELFF.

This chain's CDR3 is CASSPGQATYNEQFF. The CDR3 DNA reads TGTGCCAGCTCACCAGGGCAGGCAACCTACAATGAGCAGTTCTTC. The chain recombines TRBV18 with TRBJ2-1; D unresolved. The CDR3 is 15 residues long. Trimming removed 2 bases from V and 2 bases from J, with 10 bases in between. Germline V gene lookup returns CDR1 KGHSH and CDR2 LQKENI.

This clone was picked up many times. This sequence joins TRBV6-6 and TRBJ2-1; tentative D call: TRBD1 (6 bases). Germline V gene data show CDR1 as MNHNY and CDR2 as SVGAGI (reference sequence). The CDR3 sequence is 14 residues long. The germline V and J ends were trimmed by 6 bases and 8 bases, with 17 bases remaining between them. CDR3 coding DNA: TGTGCCAGCAGGGACAGCCCCGGGGAAGATGAGCAGTTCTTC. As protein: CASRDSPGEDEQFF.

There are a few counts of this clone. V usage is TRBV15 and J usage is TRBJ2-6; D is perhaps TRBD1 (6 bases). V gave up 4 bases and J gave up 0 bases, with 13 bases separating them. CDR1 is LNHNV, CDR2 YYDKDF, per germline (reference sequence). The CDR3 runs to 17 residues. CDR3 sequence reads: CATSKRPTGSGANVLTF. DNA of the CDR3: TGTGCCACCAGCAAAAGACCGACAGGCTCTGGGGCCAACGTCCTGACTTTC.

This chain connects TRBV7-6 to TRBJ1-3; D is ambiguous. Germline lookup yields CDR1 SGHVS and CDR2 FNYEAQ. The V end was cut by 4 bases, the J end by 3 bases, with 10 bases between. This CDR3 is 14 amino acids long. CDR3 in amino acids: CASSSNGVGNTIYF. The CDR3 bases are TGTGCCAGCAGCTCCAACGGGGTTGGAAACACCATATATTTT. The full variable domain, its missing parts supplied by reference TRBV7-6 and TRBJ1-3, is GAGVSQSPRYKVTKRGQDVALRCDPISGHVSLYWYRQALGQGPEFLTYFNYEAQQDKSGLPNDRFSAERPEGSISTLTIQRTEQRDSAMYRCASSSNGVGNTIYFGEGSWLTVV.

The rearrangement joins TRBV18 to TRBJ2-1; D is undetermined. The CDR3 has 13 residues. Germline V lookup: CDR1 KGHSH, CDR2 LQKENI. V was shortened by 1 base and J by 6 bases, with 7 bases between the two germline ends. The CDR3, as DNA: TGTGCCAGCTCACCACAGATCTTCAATGAGCAGTTCTTC. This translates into CASSPQIFNEQFF.

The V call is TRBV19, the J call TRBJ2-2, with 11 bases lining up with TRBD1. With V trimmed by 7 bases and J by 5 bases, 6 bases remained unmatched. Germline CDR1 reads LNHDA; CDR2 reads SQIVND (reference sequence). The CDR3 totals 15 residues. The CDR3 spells CASIGTGGWTGELFF. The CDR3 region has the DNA TGTGCCAGTATTGGGACAGGGGGATGGACCGGGGAGCTGTTTTTT.

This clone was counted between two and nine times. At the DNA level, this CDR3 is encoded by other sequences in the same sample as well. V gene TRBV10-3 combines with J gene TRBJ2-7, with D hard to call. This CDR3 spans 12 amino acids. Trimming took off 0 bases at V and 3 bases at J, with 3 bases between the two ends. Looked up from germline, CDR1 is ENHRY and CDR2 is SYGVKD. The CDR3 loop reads CAISESSYEQYF. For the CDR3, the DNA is TGTGCCATCAGTGAGTCCAGCTACGAGCAGTACTTC.

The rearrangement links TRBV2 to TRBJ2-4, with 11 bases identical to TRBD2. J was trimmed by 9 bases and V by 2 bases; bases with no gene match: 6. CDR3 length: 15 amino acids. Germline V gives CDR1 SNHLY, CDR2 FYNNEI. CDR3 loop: CASSESTSGSTIQYF. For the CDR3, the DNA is TGTGCCAGCAGTGAAAGTACTAGCGGGAGCACCATTCAGTACTTC.